The clone carrying this T cell receptor (beta chain) was counted at least ten times. The data originate from a study of T cells in Graves' hyperthyroidism and ophthalmopathy. Regions amplified from RNA transcripts were the TCR beta CDR3 regions. A first-round RT-PCR of the TCR CDR3 used the HTBI primer set. TCRdb reanalysed the multiplex PCR reads using MiXCR and keeps one entry per CDR3 protein. This repertoire shows hundreds of thousands of distinct CDR3 sequences, 15% to 20% found once; its top ten account for around 57%. Fresh peripheral blood, roughly 9.6 ml, was the source of the PBMCs. Germline CDR1 SGHRS, CDR2 YFSETQ. CDR3 length: 15 amino acids. After removal of 1 base from V and 8 bases from J, the junction contained 4 bases not matched to a gene.

Sample: blood. The clonotype comes from a woman aged 55 to 70 with Graves' ophthalmopathy. V is TRBV5-1 and J is TRBJ2-1, with 12 bases matching TRBD1. The CDR3 protein is CASSLKGTGGYEQFF. CDR3 bases: TGCGCCAGCAGCTTGAAAGGGACAGGGGGCTATGAGCAGTTCTTC. Based on the CDR3 plus reference TRBV5-1 and TRBJ2-1, the full variable domain is KAGVTQTPRYLIKTRGQQVTLSCSPISGHRSVSWYQQTPGQGLQFLFEYFSETQRNKGNFPGRFSGRQFSNSRSEMNVSTLELGDSALYLCASSLKGTGGYEQFFGPGTRLTVL.